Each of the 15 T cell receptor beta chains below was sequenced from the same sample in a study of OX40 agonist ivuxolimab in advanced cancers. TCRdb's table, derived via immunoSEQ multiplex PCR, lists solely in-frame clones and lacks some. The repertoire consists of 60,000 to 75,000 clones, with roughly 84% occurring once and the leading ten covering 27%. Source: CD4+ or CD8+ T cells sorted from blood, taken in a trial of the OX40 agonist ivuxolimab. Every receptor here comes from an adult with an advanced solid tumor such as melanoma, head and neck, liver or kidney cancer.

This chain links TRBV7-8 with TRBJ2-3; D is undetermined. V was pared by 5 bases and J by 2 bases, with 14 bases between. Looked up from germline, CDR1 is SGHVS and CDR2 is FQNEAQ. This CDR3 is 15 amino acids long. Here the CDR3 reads CASSPPLGLTDTQYF. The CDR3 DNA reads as TGTGCCAGCAGCCCACCCCTAGGGCTCACAGATACGCAGTATTTT. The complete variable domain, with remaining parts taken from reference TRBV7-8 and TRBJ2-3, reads GAGVSQSPRYKVAKRGQDVALRCDPISGHVSLFWYQQALGQGPEFLTYFQNEAQLDKSGLPSDRFFAERPEGSVSTLKIQRTQQEDSAVYLCASSPPLGLTDTQYFGPGTRLTVL.

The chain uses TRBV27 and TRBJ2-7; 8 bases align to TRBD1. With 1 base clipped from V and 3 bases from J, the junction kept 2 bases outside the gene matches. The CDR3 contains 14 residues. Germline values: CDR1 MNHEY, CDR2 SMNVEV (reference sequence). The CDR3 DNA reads TGTGCCAGCAGTTTATTTGACAGGGGCTACGAGCAGTACTTC. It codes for CASSLFDRGYEQYF.

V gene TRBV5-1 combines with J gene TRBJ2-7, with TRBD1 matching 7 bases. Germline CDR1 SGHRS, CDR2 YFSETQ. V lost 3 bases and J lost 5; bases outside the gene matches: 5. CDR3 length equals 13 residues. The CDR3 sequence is CASSYPDRDEQYF. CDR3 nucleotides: TGCGCCAGCAGCTATCCCGACAGGGACGAGCAGTACTTC.

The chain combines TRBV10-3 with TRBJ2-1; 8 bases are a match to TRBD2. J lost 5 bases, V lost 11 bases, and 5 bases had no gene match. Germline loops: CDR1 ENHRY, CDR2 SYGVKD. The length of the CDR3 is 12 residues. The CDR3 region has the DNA TGTGCCCTCGGGACTAGGAACAATGAGCAGTTCTTC. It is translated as CALGTRNNEQFF.

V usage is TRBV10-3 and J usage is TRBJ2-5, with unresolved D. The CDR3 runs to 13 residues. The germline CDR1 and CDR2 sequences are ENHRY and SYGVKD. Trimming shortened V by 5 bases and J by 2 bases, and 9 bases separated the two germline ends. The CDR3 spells CAISITQQETQYF. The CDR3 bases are TGTGCCATCAGTATTACCCAACAAGAGACCCAGTACTTC.

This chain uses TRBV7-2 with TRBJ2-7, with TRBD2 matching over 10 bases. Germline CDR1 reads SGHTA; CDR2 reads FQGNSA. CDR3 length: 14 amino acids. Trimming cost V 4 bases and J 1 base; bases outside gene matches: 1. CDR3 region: CASSWTSGSYEQYF. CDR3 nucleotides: TGTGCCAGCAGCTGGACTAGCGGATCCTACGAGCAGTACTTC.

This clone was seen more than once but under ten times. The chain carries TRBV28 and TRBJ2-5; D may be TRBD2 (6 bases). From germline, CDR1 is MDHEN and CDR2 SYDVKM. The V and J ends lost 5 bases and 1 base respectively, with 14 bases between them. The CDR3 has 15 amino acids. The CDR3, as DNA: TGTGCCAGCAGTAGTGGCGGGGCCCTCCAAGAGACCCAGTACTTC. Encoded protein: CASSSGGALQETQYF.

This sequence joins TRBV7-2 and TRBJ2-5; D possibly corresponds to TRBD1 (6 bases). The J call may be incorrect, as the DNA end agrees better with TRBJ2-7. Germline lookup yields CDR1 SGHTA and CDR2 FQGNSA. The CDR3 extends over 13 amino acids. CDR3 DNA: TGTGCCAGCAGCCGGGACAAGACCTACGAGCAGTACTTC. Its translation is CASSRDKTYEQYF.

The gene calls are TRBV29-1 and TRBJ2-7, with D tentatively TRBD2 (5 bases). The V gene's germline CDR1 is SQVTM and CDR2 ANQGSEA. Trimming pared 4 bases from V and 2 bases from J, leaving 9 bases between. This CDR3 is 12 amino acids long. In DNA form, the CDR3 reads TGCAGCGTTGTCTCGACTACCTACGAGCAGTACTTC. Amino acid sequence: CSVVSTTYEQYF.

In DNA, the CDR3 is TGTGCCAGCAGACTAGCGGGAGTAGGAGATACGCAGTATTTT. Amino acids: CASRLAGVGDTQYF. The chain uses TRBV6-5 and TRBJ2-3; 11 bases fit TRBD2. J was trimmed by 5 bases and V by 6 bases; bases with no gene match: 4. The germline V gene has CDR1 MNHEY and CDR2 SVGAGI. This CDR3 comprises 14 residues.

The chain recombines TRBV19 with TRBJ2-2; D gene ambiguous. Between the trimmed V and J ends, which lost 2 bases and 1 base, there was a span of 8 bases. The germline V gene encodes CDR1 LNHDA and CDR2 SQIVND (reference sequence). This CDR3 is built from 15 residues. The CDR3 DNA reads TGTGCCAGTAGTATATATACTGGGAACACCGGGGAGCTGTTTTTT. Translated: CASSIYTGNTGELFF.

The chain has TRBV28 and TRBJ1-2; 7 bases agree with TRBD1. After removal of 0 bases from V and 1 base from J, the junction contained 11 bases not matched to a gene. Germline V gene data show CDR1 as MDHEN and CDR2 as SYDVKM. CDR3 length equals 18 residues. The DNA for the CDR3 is TGTGCCAGCAGTTTATGGAGGGTAGAGGGGGCGCTTAACTATGGCTACACCTTC. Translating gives CASSLWRVEGALNYGYTF.

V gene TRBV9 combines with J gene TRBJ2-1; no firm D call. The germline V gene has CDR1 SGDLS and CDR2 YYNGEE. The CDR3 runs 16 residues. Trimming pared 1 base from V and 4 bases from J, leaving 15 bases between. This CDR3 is CASSVRTSPLYNEQFF. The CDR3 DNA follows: TGTGCCAGCAGCGTAAGGACCAGCCCCTTATACAATGAGCAGTTCTTC. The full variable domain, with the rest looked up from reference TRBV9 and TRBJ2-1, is DSGVTQTPKHLITATGQRVTLRCSPRSGDLSVYWYQQSLDQGLQFLIQYYNGEERAKGNILERFSAQQFPDLHSELNLSSLELGDSALYFCASSVRTSPLYNEQFFGPGTRLTVL.

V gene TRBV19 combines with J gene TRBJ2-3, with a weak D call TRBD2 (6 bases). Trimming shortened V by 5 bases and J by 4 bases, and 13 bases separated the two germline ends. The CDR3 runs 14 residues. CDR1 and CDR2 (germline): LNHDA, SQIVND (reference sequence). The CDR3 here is CASSPPGTPDTQYF. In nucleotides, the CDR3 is TGTGCCAGTAGTCCTCCCGGGACTCCAGATACGCAGTATTTT.

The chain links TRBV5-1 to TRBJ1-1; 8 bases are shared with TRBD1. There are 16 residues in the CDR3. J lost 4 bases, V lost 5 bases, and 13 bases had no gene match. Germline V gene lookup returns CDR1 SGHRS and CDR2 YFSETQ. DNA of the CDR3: TGCGCCAGCAGATATGACTTTCAGGGGGCTGGCACTGAAGCTTTCTTT. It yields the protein CASRYDFQGAGTEAFF.